The 14 T cell receptor beta chains presented below share a single source sample, sequenced in a study of control samples from healthy donors and cancer patients. The table came from immunoSEQ multiplex PCR; TCRdb's copy has only in-frame clones and leaves some out. This sample has tens of thousands of clones; roughly nine tenths occur once, and the top ten carry 14%. Sequencing input: blood. The receptors originated from a woman in her 70s in good health.

The table lists this clone with a count of one. Other DNA sequences from this sample encode an identical CDR3 as well. CDR3 loop: CASSLAGTDTQYF. CDR3 DNA sequence: TGTGCCAGCAGCTTGGCAGGGACAGATACGCAGTATTTT. V is TRBV5-6 and J is TRBJ2-3, with D tentatively TRBD1 (5 bases). Germline V gives CDR1 SGHDT, CDR2 YYEEEE. The V gene lost 0 bases and the J gene lost 3 bases, with 5 bases spanning the gap. The CDR3 length is 13 residues.

This clone showed up just a few times. This chain links TRBV5-8 with TRBJ1-5, with D possibly matching TRBD1 (6 bases). Germline V gene data show CDR1 as SGHTS and CDR2 as YDEGEE. Trimming took off 6 bases at V and 2 bases at J, with 21 bases between the two ends. The CDR3 has 17 amino acids. The CDR3 loop reads CASTKYLGGGGNQPQHF. CDR3 nucleotide sequence: TGTGCCAGCACCAAATACCTAGGGGGAGGGGGCAATCAGCCCCAGCATTTT.

Worth noting for this clone: The junction does not match germline at one end; this may be a read error. The V and J genes are TRBV28 and TRBJ1-5; a weak D match, TRBD1 (6 bases). The CDR3 contains 12 residues. The germline gives CDR1 MDHEN, CDR2 SYDVKM. The CDR3 sequence: CAGTGLGQPRHF. In DNA, the CDR3 is TGTGCCGGAACAGGGCTCGGGCAGCCCCGGCATTTT.

The chain joins TRBV30 to TRBJ1-2, with D tentatively TRBD1 (5 bases). This CDR3 has 14 residues. V dropped 1 base and J dropped 3 bases, with 12 bases sitting between them. CDR1 and CDR2 (germline): GTSNPN, SVGIG (reference sequence). The CDR3 bases are TGTGCCTGGAGTGGGGGGGTGCGAGACTATGGCTACACCTTC. Protein product: CAWSGGVRDYGYTF.

The V and J genes are TRBV2 and TRBJ2-5, with TRBD2 identical over 11 bases. J gave up 5 bases and V 6 bases, and 8 bases lay outside the gene matches. The germline V gene has CDR1 SNHLY and CDR2 FYNNEI. CDR3 length: 15 amino acids. The CDR3 bases are TGTGCCAGCAGGGGTGAGACTAGCGGGATGGAGACCCAGTACTTC. This encodes CASRGETSGMETQYF.

This chain connects TRBV10-3 to TRBJ1-2; 9 bases line up with TRBD1. The ends lost 10 bases at V and 5 bases at J; junction bases unmatched: 11. Germline V gene lookup returns CDR1 ENHRY and CDR2 SYGVKD. The CDR3 is 14 amino acids. The CDR3 here is CATEGTGGSYGYTF. CDR3 in DNA: TGTGCCACCGAGGGAACAGGGGGCTCTTATGGCTACACCTTC.

Details on this clone: The same CDR3 also results from other DNA sequences found in this sample. This rearrangement joins TRBV5-1 to TRBJ1-4; D is unclear. Trimming removed 3 bases at V and 3 bases at J, with 6 bases between. The CDR3 runs 13 residues. The germline gives CDR1 SGHRS, CDR2 YFSETQ. The CDR3 region has the DNA TGCGCCAGCAGCTCGGACCCTAATGAAAAACTGTTTTTT. Residues: CASSSDPNEKLFF.

J is TRBJ2-2 and V is TRBV15; D is perhaps TRBD1 (5 bases). CDR3 length equals 15 residues. CDR1 and CDR2 (germline): LNHNV, YYDKDF (reference sequence). The V gene lost 0 bases and the J gene lost 4 bases, with 9 bases spanning the gap. The DNA for the CDR3 is TGTGCCACCAGCAGAGAAGGACATATCACCGGGGAGCTGTTTTTT. Protein: CATSREGHITGELFF.

The chain carries TRBV5-1 and TRBJ2-3, with no clear D. CDR1 and CDR2 (germline): SGHRS, YFSETQ. Trimming removed 3 bases at V and 2 bases at J, with 10 bases between. The CDR3 extends over 14 amino acids. CDR3 loop: CASSSGHITDTQYF. The CDR3 DNA reads as TGCGCCAGCAGCTCGGGCCACATCACAGATACGCAGTATTTT.

J is TRBJ1-3 and V is TRBV10-3; 7 bases align to TRBD1. With 2 bases clipped from V and 0 bases from J, the junction kept 1 base outside the gene matches. Germline assignment: CDR1 ENHRY and CDR2 SYGVKD. This CDR3 comprises 15 residues. This chain's CDR3 is CAISERDSSGNTIYF. As DNA, the CDR3 is TGTGCCATCAGTGAGCGGGACAGCTCTGGAAACACCATATATTTT.

The sample holds a few counts of this clone. V gene TRBV6-2 or TRBV6-3 combines with J gene TRBJ1-1; D is unclear. Trimming removed 0 bases from V and 5 bases from J, with 7 bases in between. CDR3 length equals 13 residues. Germline V gene sequence: CDR1 MNHEY, CDR2 SVGEGT. CDR3 in DNA: TGTGCCAGCAGTTACTCGGGCCAGACTGAAGCTTTCTTT. It encodes CASSYSGQTEAFF.

The rearrangement links TRBV6-1 to TRBJ1-2; TRBD1 might be the D (6 bases). Germline V gene sequence: CDR1 MNHNS, CDR2 SASEGT. The CDR3 runs 14 residues. Trimming removed 3 bases from V and 4 bases from J, with 12 bases in between. The DNA for the CDR3 is TGTGCCAGCAGTGAGGGGGGGCTAGTCTATGGCTACACCTTC. Protein sequence: CASSEGGLVYGYTF.

The gene calls are TRBV5-4 and TRBJ2-7, with 10 bases that match TRBD1. Unmatched junction bases numbered 6, after V lost 3 bases and J lost 0 bases. The CDR3 spans 16 residues. The germline gives CDR1 SGHNT, CDR2 YYREEE (reference sequence). Written as DNA, the CDR3 is TGTGCCAGCAGCTCCGGGACAGGGGCTTACTCCTACGAGCAGTACTTC. As protein: CASSSGTGAYSYEQYF.

The table lists this clone with a few counts. The chain links TRBV5-5 to TRBJ1-1; no definite D call. Germline loops: CDR1 SGHKS, CDR2 YYEKEE (reference sequence). This CDR3 has 13 residues. The germline V and J ends were trimmed by 3 bases and 0 bases, with 6 bases remaining between them. The CDR3 DNA reads TGTGCCAGCAGCTCCCTTATGAACACTGAAGCTTTCTTT. It codes for CASSSLMNTEAFF.